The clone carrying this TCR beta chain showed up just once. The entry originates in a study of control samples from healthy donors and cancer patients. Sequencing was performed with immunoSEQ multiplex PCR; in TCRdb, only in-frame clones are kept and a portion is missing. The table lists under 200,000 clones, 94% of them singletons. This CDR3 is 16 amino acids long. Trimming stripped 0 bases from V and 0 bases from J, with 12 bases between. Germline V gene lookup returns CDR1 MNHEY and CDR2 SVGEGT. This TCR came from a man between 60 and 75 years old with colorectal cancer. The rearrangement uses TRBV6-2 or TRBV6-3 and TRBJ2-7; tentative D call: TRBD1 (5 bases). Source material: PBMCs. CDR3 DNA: TGTGCCAGCAGTTACTCGGGGCAGCTTGGCTCCTACGAGCAGTACTTC. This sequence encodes CASSYSGQLGSYEQYF.